This T cell receptor (beta chain) was found in a study of monozygotic twins with inflammatory bowel disease. Study results and limitations: Lower TCRbeta diversity (inverse Simpson) was seen in IBD patients than in healthy co-twins. Reduced clonotype sharing with other individuals was observed in IBD patients relative to healthy twins, especially with disease activity.

Each TCR library used roughly 3,500 ng of total RNA. During cDNA synthesis, UMIs that each contained a 6-nucleotide sample barcode were added by means of template switching. From the 5' RACE reads, TCRdb lists one entry per CDR3 protein and no DNA. The ten top clones account for approximately 7.4%, within a sample of tens of thousands of distinct CDR3 sequences. CDR1 is SGHVS and CDR2 is FNYEAQ in the germline V gene. CDR3 length: 13 residues. Worth noting for this clonotype: The antigen is unknown.

The receptor's source is a human donor with ulcerative colitis or Crohn's disease, or a healthy co-twin of an affected twin (not recorded which). Material: blood. J is TRBJ1-4 and V is TRBV7-6; TCRdb's D call, TRBD1, is unchecked because there is no DNA. The chain's CDR3 is CASSNPGVEKLFF. Filled out from reference TRBV7-6 and TRBJ1-4, the complete variable domain reads GAGVSQSPRYKVTKRGQDVALRCDPISGHVSLYWYRQALGQGPEFLTYFNYEAQQDKSGLPNDRFSAERPEGSISTLTIQRTEQRDSAMYRCASSNPGVEKLFFGSGTQLSVL.